This T cell receptor beta chain was sequenced in a study of T cell changes during pregnancy in multiple sclerosis. TCRdb keeps only in-frame clones here, not all; method: immunoSEQ multiplex PCR. The sample contains around 40,000 clones, around 90% of which appear only once. This CDR3 has 18 amino acids. Per the germline V gene, CDR1 is SGHTA and CDR2 is FQGTGA. After removal of 1 base from V and 5 bases from J, the junction contained 6 bases not matched to a gene. The chain carries TRBV7-3 and TRBJ2-2; TRBD2 matches at 14 bases. The sequence was collected from a female donor in good health, enrolled as a control in a pregnancy study. Here the sequenced sample was CD4+ T cells from peripheral blood mononuclear cells, taken in the third trimester of pregnancy. The CDR3 DNA is TGTGCCAGCAGCTTAATGGGGACTAGCGGGAGAGGGACCGGGGAGCTGTTTTTT. Amino acids: CASSLMGTSGRGTGELFF.